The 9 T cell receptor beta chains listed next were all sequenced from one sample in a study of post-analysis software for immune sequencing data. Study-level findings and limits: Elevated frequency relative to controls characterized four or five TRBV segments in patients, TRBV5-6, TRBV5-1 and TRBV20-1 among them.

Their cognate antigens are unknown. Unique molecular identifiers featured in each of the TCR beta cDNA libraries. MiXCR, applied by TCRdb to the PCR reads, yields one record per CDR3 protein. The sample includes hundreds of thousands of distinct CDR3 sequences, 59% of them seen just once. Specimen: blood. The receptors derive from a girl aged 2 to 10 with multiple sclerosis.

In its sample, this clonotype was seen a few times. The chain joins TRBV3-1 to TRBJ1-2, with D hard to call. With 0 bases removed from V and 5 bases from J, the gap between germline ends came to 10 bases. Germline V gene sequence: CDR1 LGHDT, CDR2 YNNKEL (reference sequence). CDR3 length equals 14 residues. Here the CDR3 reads CASSQEGYSYGYTF. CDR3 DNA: TGTGCCAGCAGCCAAGAGGGGTATTCTTATGGCTACACCTTC.

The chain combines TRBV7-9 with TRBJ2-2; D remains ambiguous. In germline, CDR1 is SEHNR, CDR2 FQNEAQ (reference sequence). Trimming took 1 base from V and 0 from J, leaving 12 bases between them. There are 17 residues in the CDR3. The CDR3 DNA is TGTGCCAGCAGCTTAGGTGCCGCAGCAGCGAACACCGGGGAGCTGTTTTTT. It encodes CASSLGAAAANTGELFF.

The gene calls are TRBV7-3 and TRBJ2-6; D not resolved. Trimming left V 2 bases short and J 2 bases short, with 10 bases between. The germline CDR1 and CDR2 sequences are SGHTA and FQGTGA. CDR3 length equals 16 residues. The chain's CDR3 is CASSLYVPTGANVLTF. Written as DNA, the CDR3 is TGTGCCAGCAGCTTATACGTCCCCACTGGGGCCAACGTCCTGACTTTC.

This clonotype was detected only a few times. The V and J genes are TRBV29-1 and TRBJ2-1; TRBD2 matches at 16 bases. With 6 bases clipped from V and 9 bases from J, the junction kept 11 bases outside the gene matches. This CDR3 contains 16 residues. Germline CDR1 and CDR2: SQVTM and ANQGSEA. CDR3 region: CSVAGTSGGAGGEQFF. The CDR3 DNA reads TGCAGCGTCGCCGGGACTAGCGGGGGGGCCGGCGGTGAGCAGTTCTTC.

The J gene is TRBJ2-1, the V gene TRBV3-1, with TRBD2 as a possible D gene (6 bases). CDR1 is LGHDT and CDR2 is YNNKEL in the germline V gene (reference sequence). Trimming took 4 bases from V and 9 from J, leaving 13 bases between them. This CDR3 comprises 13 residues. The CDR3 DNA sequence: TGTGCCAGCAGCCTCAATGGGGGGTCTGAGCAGTTCTTC. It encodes CASSLNGGSEQFF.

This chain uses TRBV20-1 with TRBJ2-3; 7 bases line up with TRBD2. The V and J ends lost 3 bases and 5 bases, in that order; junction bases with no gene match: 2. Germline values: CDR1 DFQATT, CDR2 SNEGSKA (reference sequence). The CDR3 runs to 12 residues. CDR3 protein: CSASWEGDTQYF. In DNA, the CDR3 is TGCAGTGCTAGTTGGGAGGGAGATACGCAGTATTTT.

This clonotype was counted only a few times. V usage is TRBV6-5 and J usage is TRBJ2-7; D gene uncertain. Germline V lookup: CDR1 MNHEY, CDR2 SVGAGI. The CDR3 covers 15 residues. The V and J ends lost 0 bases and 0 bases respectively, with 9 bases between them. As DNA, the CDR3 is TGTGCCAGCAGTTACTCAGCAGAGTCCTCCTACGAGCAGTACTTC. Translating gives CASSYSAESSYEQYF.

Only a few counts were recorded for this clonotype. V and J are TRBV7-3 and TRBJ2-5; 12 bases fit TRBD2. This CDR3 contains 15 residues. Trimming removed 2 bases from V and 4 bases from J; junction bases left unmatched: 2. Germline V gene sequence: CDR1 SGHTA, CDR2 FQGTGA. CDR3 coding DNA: TGTGCCAGCAGCTTAGGGGGACTAGCGGGAGAGACCCAGTACTTC. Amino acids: CASSLGGLAGETQYF.

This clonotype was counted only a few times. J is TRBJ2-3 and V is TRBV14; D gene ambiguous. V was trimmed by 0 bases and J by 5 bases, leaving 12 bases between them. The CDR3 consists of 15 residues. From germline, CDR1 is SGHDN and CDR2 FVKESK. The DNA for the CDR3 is TGTGCCAGCAGCCAAGATACGTTTCGCCGAGATACGCAGTATTTT. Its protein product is CASSQDTFRRDTQYF.